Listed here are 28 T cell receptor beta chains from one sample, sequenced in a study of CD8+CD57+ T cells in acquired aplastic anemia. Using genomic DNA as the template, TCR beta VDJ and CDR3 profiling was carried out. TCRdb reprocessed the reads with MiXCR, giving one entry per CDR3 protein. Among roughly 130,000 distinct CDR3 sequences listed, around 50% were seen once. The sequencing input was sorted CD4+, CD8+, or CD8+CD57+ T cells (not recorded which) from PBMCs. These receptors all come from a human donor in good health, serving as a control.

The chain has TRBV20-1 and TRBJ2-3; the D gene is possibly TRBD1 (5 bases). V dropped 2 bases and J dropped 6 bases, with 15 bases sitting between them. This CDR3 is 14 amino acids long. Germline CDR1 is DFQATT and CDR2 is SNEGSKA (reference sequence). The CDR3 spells CSARSGISIDTQYF. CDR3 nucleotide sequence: TGCAGTGCTAGATCAGGGATAAGTATCGATACGCAGTATTTT.

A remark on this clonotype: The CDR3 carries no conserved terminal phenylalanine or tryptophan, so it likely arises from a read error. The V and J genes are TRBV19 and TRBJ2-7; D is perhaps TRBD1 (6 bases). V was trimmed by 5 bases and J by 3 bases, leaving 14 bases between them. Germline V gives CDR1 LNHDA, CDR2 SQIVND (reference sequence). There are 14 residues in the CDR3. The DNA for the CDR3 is TGTGCCAGTAGTCCCCGGGACACGATCTACGAGCAGTACATC. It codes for CASSPRDTIYEQYI.

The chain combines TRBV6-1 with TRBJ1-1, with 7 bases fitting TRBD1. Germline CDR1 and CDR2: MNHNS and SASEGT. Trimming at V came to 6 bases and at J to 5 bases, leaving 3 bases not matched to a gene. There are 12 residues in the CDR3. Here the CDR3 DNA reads TGTGCCAGCAGATTGACAGGGACTGAAGCTTTCTTT. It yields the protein CASRLTGTEAFF.

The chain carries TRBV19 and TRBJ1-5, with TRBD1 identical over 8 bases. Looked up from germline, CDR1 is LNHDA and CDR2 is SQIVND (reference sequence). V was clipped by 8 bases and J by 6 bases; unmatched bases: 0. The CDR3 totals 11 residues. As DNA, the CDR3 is TGTGCCAGTGGACAGGGTCAGCCCCAGCATTTT. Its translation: CASGQGQPQHF.

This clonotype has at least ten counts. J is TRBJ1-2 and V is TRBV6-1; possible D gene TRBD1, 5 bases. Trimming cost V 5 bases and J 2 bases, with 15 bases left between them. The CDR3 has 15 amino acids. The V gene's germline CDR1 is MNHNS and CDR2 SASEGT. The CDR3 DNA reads TGTGCCAGCAGTCAGCGACAGTGGCGGAACTATGGCTACACCTTC. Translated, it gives CASSQRQWRNYGYTF.

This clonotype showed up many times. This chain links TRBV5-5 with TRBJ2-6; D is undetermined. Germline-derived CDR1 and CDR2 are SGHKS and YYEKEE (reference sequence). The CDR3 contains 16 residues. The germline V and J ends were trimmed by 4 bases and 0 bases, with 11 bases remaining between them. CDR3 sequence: CASSNRAISGANVLTF. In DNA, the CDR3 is TGTGCCAGCAGCAACCGGGCCATCTCTGGGGCCAACGTCCTGACTTTC. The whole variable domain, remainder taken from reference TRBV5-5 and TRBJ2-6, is DAGVTQSPTHLIKTRGQQVTLRCSPISGHKSVSWYQQVLGQGPQFIFQYYEKEERGRGNFPDRFSARQFPNYSSELNVNALLLGDSALYLCASSNRAISGANVLTFGAGSRLTVL.

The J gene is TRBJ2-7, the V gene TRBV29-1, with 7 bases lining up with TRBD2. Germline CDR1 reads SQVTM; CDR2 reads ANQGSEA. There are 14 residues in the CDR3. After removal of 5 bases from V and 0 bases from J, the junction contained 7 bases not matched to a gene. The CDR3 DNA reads TGCAGCGTTCGGACCGGGGGGAGCTCCTACGAGCAGTACTTC. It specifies CSVRTGGSSYEQYF.

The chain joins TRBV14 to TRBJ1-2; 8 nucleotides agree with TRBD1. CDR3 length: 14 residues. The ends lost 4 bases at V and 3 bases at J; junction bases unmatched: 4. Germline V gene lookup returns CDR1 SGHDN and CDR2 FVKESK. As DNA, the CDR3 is TGTGCCAGCAGCCCTGGACAGGGCCACTATGGCTACACCTTC. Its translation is CASSPGQGHYGYTF.

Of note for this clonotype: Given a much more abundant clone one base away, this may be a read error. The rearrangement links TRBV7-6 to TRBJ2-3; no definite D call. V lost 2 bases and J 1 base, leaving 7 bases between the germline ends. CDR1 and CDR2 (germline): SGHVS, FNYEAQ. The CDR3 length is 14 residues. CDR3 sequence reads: CASSLRTGTDTQYF. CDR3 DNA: TGTGCCAGCAGCTTACGGACCGGCACAGATACGCAGTATTTT.

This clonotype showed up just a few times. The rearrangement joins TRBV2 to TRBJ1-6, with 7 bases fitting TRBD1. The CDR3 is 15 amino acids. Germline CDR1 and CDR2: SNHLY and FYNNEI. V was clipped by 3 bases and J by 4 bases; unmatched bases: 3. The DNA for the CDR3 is TGTGCCAGCAGTGACTTGGGACAGTATAATTCACCCCTCCACTTT. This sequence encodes CASSDLGQYNSPLHF.

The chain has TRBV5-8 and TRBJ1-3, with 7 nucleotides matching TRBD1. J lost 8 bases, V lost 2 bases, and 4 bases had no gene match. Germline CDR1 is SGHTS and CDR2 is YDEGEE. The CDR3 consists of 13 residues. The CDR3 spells CASSFDQGDTIYF. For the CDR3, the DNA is TGTGCCAGCAGCTTTGATCAGGGGGACACCATATATTTT.

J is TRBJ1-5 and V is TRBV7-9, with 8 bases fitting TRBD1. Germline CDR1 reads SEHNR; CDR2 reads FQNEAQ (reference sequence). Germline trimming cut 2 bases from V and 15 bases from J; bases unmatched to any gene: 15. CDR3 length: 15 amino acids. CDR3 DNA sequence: TGTGCCAGCAGCTTAATGGGGCAGGGGGCCACTACCGTGCATTTT. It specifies CASSLMGQGATTVHF.

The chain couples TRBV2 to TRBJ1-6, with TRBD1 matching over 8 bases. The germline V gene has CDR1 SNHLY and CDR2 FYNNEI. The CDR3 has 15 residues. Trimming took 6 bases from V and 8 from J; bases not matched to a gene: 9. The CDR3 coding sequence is TGTGCCAGCAGAGATACAGGGGGTAATGATTCACCCCTCCACTTT. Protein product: CASRDTGGNDSPLHF. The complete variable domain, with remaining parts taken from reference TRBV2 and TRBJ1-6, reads EPEVTQTPSHQVTQMGQEVILRCVPISNHLYFYWYRQILGQKVEFLVSFYNNEISEKSEIFDDQFSVERPDGSNFTLKIRSTKLEDSAMYFCASRDTGGNDSPLHFGNGTRLTVT.

CDR3: CASSLSKLLAKNIQYF. Here the CDR3 DNA reads TGTGCCAGCAGCTTATCCAAACTACTAGCCAAAAACATTCAGTACTTC. The chain employs TRBV11-1 and TRBJ2-4; no clear D. In germline, CDR1 is SGHAT, CDR2 FQDESV (reference sequence). The CDR3 has 16 residues. Between the trimmed V and J ends, which lost 2 bases and 0 bases, there was a span of 11 bases.

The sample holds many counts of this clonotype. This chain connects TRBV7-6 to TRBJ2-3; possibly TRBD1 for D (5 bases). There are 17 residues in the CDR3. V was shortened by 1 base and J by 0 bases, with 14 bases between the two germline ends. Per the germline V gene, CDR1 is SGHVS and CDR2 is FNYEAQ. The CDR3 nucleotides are TGTGCCAGCAGCTTAGGACGCCAGGGCTCTAGCACAGATACGCAGTATTTT. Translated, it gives CASSLGRQGSSTDTQYF. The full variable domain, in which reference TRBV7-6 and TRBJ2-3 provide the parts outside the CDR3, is GAGVSQSPRYKVTKRGQDVALRCDPISGHVSLYWYRQALGQGPEFLTYFNYEAQQDKSGLPNDRFSAERPEGSISTLTIQRTEQRDSAMYRCASSLGRQGSSTDTQYFGPGTRLTVL.

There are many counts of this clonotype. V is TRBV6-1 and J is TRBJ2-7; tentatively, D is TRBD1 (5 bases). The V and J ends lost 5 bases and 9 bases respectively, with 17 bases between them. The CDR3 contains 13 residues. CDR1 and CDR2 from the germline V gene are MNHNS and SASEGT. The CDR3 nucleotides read TGTGCCAGCAGTCAGGGCTCCTCTGGGTTGCAGTACTTC. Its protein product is CASSQGSSGLQYF.

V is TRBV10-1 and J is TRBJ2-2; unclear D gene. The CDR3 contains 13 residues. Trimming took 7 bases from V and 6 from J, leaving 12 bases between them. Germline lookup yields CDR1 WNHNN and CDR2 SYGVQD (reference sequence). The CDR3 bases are TGCGCCAGCACGGCCTATGGGTCCGGGGAGCTGTTTTTT. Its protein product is CASTAYGSGELFF.

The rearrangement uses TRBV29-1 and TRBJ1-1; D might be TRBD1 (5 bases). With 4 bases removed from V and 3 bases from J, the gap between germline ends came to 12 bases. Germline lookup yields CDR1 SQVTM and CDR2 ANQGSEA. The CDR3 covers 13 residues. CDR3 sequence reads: CSVVRVGDTEAFF. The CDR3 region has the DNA TGCAGCGTTGTTCGGGTAGGGGACACTGAAGCTTTCTTT.

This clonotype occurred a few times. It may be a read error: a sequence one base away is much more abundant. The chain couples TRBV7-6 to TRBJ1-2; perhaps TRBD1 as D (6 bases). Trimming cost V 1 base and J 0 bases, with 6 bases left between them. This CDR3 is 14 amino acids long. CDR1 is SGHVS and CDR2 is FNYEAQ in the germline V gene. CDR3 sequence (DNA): TGTGCCAGCAGCTTAGGGGGGCCTAACTATGGCTACACCTTC. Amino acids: CASSLGGPNYGYTF.

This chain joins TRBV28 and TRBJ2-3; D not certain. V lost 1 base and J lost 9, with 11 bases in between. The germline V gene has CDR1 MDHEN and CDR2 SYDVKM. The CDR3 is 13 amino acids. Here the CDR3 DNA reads TGTGCCAGCAGTTTATCGGCTACCAACACGCAGTATTTT. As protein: CASSLSATNTQYF. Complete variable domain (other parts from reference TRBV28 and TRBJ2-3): DVKVTQSSRYLVKRTGEKVFLECVQDMDHENMFWYRQDPGLGLRLIYFSYDVKMKEKGDIPEGYSVSREKKERFSLILESASTNQTSMYLCASSLSATNTQYFGPGTRLTVL.

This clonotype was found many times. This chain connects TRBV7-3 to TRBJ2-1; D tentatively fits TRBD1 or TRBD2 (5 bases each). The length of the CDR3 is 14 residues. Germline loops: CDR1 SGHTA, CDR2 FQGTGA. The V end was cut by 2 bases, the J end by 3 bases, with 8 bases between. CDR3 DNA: TGTGCCAGCAGCTTACGGGGCCTCTACAATGAGCAGTTCTTC. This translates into CASSLRGLYNEQFF.

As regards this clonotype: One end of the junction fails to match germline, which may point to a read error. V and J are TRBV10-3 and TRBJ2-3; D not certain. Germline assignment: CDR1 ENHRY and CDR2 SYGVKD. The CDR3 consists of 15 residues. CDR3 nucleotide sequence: TGTGCCATCAGCGAGTCGGGCGGATTCACAGATACGCAGTATTTT. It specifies CAISESGGFTDTQYF.

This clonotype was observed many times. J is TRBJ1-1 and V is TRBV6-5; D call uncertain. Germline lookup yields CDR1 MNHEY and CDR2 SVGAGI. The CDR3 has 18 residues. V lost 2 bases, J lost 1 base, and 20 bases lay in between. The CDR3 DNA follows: TGTGCCAGCAGTTACGGGGAGAAGGGTCGGAGCCAGAACACTGAAGCTTTCTTT. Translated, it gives CASSYGEKGRSQNTEAFF.

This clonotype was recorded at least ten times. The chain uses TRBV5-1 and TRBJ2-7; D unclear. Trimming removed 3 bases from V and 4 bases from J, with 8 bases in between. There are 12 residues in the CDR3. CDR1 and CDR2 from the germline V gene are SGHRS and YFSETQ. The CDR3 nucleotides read TGCGCCAGCAGCTCAGAACTTTACGAGCAGTACTTC. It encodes CASSSELYEQYF.

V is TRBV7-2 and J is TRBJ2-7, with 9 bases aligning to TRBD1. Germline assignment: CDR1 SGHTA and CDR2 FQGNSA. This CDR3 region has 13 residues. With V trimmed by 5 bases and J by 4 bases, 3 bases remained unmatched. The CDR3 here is CASSVQGAYEQYF. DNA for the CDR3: TGTGCCAGCAGCGTACAGGGGGCTTACGAGCAGTACTTC.

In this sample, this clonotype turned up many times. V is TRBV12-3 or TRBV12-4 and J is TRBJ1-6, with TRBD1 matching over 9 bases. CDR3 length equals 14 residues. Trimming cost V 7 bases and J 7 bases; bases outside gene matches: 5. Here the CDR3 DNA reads TGTGCCAGCAATGGACAGGGGATGAATTCACCCCTCCACTTT. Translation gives CASNGQGMNSPLHF.

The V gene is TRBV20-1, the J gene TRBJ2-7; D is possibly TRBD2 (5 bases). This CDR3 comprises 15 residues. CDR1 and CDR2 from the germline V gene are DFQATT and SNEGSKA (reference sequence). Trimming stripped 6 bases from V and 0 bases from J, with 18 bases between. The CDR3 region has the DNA TGCAGTGCATCCATCGAGGGTAGAAGCTCCTACGAGCAGTACTTC. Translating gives CSASIEGRSSYEQYF.

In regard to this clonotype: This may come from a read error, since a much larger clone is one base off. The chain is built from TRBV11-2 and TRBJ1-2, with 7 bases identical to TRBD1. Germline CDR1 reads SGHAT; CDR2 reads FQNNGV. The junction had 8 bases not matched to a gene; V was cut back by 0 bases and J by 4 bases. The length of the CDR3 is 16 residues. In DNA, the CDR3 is TGTGCCAGCAGCTTAGAGGGTCGCAGGGGGGGCTATGGCTACACCTTC. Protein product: CASSLEGRRGGYGYTF.